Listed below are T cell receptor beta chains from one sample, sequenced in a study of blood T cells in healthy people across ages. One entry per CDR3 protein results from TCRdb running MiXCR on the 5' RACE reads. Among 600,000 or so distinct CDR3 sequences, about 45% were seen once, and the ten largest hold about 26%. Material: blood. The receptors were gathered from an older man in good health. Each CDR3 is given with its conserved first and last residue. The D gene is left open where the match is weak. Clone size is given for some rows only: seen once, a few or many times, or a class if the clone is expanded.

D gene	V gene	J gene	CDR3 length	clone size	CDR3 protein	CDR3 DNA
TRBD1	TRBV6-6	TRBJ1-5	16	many	CASSLTGTGALRPQHF	TGTGCCAGCAGTTTAACCGGGACAGGGGCCCTCAGGCCCCAGCATTTT
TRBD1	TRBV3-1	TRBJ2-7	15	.	CASSSGQGSYNEQYF	TGTGCCAGCAGCTCGGGACAGGGGTCATACAATGAGCAGTACTTC
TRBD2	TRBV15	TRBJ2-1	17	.	CATSRVGGLASNNEQFF	TGTGCCACCAGCAGAGTGGGGGGGTTAGCGAGCAACAATGAGCAGTTCTTC
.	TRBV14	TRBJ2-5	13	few	CASSPRQVGTQYF	TGTGCCAGCAGCCCTCGACAAGTTGGGACCCAGTACTTC
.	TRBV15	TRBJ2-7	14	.	CATSRPGRGYEQYF	TGTGCCACCAGCAGACCTGGAAGGGGCTACGAGCAGTACTTC
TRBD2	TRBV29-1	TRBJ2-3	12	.	CSETSGTDTQYF	TGCAGCGAGACTAGCGGCACAGATACGCAGTATTTT
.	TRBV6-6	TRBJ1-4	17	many	CASSLTRQFATNEKLFF	TGTGCCAGCAGTCTCACCCGCCAGTTTGCAACTAATGAAAAACTGTTTTTT
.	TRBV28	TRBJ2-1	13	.	CASSLPRPREQFF	TGTGCCAGCAGTTTACCTCGCCCTCGTGAGCAGTTCTTC
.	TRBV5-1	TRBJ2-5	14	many	CASSSGTPRETQYF	TGCGCCAGCAGCTCCGGGACCCCCCGAGAGACCCAGTACTTC
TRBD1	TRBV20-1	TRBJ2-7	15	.	CSARSPGTVSYEQYF	TGCAGTGCTAGGAGCCCCGGGACAGTCTCCTACGAGCAGTACTTC
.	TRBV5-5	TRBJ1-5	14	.	CASSFLDGNQPQHF	TGTGCCAGCAGCTTCCTGGACGGGAATCAGCCCCAGCATTTT
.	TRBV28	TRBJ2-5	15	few	CASSRTGSGRETQYF	TGTGCCAGCAGCCGTACGGGAAGCGGTAGGGAGACCCAGTACTTC
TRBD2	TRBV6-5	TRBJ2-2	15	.	CASSYSASGAGELFF	TGTGCCAGCAGTTATTCAGCCAGCGGGGCCGGGGAGCTGTTTTTT
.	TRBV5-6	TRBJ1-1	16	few	CASSLWPGLMNTEAFF	TGTGCCAGCAGCTTGTGGCCGGGGCTAATGAACACTGAAGCTTTCTTT
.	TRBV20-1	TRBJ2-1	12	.	CSARVEGMSQFF	TGCAGTGCTAGAGTGGAGGGGATGTCTCAGTTCTTC
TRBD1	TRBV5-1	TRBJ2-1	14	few	CASSSRSGGYEQFF	TGCGCCAGCAGCTCCCGATCAGGGGGTTATGAGCAGTTCTTC
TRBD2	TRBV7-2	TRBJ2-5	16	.	CASSPTSGGARETQYF	TGTGCCAGCAGCCCCACTAGCGGGGGGGCCCGGGAGACCCAGTACTTC
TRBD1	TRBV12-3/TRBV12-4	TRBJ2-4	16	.	CASSFQGAITKNIQYF	TGTGCCAGCAGTTTCCAGGGGGCGATCACCAAAAACATTCAGTACTTC
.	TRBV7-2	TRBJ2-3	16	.	CASSLDHRGGLDTQYF	TGTGCCAGCAGCTTAGATCACCGAGGGGGGCTCGATACGCAGTATTTT
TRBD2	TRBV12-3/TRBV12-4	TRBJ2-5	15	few	CASSLTGDWGGTQYF	TGTGCCAGCAGTCTAACCGGGGACTGGGGGGGGACCCAGTACTTC
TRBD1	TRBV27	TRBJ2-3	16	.	CASSLGGTGFTDTQYF	TGTGCCAGCAGTCTAGGTGGGACAGGGTTCACAGATACGCAGTATTTT
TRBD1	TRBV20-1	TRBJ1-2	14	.	CSARLWDRGGGYTF	TGCAGTGCTAGACTCTGGGACAGGGGCGGTGGCTACACCTTC
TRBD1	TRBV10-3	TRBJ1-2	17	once	CAISEPQGGIPSYGYTF	TGTGCCATCAGTGAGCCTCAGGGGGGGATCCCCTCCTATGGCTACACCTTC
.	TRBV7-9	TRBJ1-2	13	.	CASSKARGRGYTF	TGTGCCAGCAGCAAAGCCAGGGGACGAGGCTACACCTTC
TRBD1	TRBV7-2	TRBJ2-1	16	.	CASSPVSGTAYNEQFF	TGTGCCAGCAGCCCAGTTTCCGGGACAGCGTACAATGAGCAGTTCTTC
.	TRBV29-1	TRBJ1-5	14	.	CSVGDSGGNQPQHF	TGCAGCGTTGGGGACTCCGGGGGCAATCAGCCCCAGCATTTT